This TCR beta chain is from a study of blood T cell repertoires in COVID-19. In Seattle, patients joined the study during active infection and were tracked longitudinally. After removal of 6 bases from V and 1 base from J, the junction contained 6 bases not matched to a gene. The CDR3 has 16 amino acids. Germline V gene sequence: CDR1 LNHDA, CDR2 SQIVND (reference sequence). The protocol was immunoSEQ multiplex PCR, while the TCRdb copy is restricted to in-frame clones and leaves out a portion. This table holds about 350,000 clones, 65% to 90% found once. The rearrangement joins TRBV19 to TRBJ2-5; TRBD2 matches 12 bases. The origin of this receptor is a woman aged 55 to 70 with COVID-19, enrolled during active disease. Sample: peripheral blood. DNA of the CDR3: TGTGCCAGTAGGACTAGCGGGGGCCTATCCCAAGAGACCCAGTACTTC. Translation: CASRTSGGLSQETQYF.